This passage covers 3 T cell receptor beta chains from one sample sequenced in a study of shared clonotypes between healthy human individuals. The method was immunoSEQ multiplex PCR; TCRdb's version includes in-frame clones alone and lacks a portion of them. The data hold about 120,000 clones, with 68% observed a single time. The specimen sequenced was memory CD8+ T cells sorted from blood. Subset noted: CD45RO+ cells pooled with CCR7-negative TemRA cells. These receptors were collected from a woman in her 30s in good health.

The CDR3 loop is CASSVTTPNTEAFF. CDR3 coding DNA: TGTGCCAGTAGTGTGACGACCCCGAACACTGAAGCTTTCTTT. The chain combines TRBV19 with TRBJ1-1; D is uncertain. V dropped 5 bases and J dropped 1 base, with 11 bases sitting between them. The CDR3 length is 14 residues. Germline V lookup: CDR1 LNHDA, CDR2 SQIVND (reference sequence).

The rearrangement links TRBV2 to TRBJ1-5, with 9 positions matching TRBD1. The V gene end was trimmed by 8 bases and the J gene end by 3 bases; junction bases not matched to a gene: 5. The CDR3 loop spans 14 amino acids. CDR1 is SNHLY, CDR2 FYNNEI, per germline. The CDR3 coding sequence is TGTGCCAGCGCGGGACAGGGCTACAATCAGCCCCAGCATTTT. It translates to CASAGQGYNQPQHF.

This chain connects TRBV19 to TRBJ2-1; 11 bases are a match to TRBD2. The CDR3 is 14 amino acids. The ends lost 7 bases at V and 7 bases at J; junction bases unmatched: 6. Germline-derived CDR1 and CDR2 are LNHDA and SQIVND (reference sequence). For the CDR3, the DNA is TGTGCCAGTATAGACACTAGCGGGAGAAATGAGCAGTTCTTC. This translates into CASIDTSGRNEQFF.